The 13 T cell receptor beta chains listed next were all sequenced from one sample in a study of T cells in narcolepsy. Clones were sequenced by immunoSEQ multiplex PCR, and TCRdb holds only the in-frame ones, with some missing. The profile shows approximately 35,000 clones, more than 75% of them singletons. The sample comprised memory (CD45RA-) CD4+ T cells from blood. The receptors stem from a human donor in good health.

This clone was picked up a small number of times. The rearrangement joins TRBV7-9 to TRBJ2-5; a possible D gene is TRBD1 (5 bases). CDR1 is SEHNR, CDR2 FQNEAQ, per germline (reference sequence). The CDR3 length is 15 residues. V was pared by 4 bases and J by 5 bases, with 17 bases between. CDR3 amino acids: CASSSVVLGPETQYF. CDR3 nucleotide sequence: TGTGCCAGCAGCTCGGTGGTCTTGGGGCCTGAGACCCAGTACTTC.

The chain employs TRBV5-1 and TRBJ1-6, with 7 bases identical to TRBD1. V trimming: 7 bases; J trimming: 7 bases; junction bases outside the gene matches: 8. The CDR3 spans 14 residues. Per germline, CDR1 SGHRS and CDR2 YFSETQ. The CDR3: CASQLSGQNSPLHF. DNA of the CDR3: TGCGCCAGCCAGCTCTCGGGACAGAATTCACCCCTCCACTTT.

The chain joins TRBV6-1 to TRBJ1-2; possibly TRBD1 for D (6 bases). The CDR3 loop spans 15 amino acids. Trimming left V 7 bases short and J 1 base short, with 16 bases between. Germline values: CDR1 MNHNS, CDR2 SASEGT. The CDR3 DNA reads as TGTGCCAGCAAGGGACATTTACAAGATAACTATGGCTACACCTTC. Protein sequence: CASKGHLQDNYGYTF.

The rearrangement joins TRBV5-4 to TRBJ2-5; D possibly corresponds to TRBD2 (7 bases). The CDR3 has 15 residues. Germline CDR1 is SGHNT and CDR2 is YYREEE (reference sequence). V lost 4 bases, J lost 1 base, and 14 bases lay in between. The CDR3 DNA follows: TGTGCCAGCAGCGGGGGGGCAGTGGCCCAAGAGACCCAGTACTTC. Protein: CASSGGAVAQETQYF. Supplemented by reference TRBV5-4 and TRBJ2-5, the full variable domain reads ETGVTQSPTHLIKTRGQQVTLRCSSQSGHNTVSWYQQALGQGPQFIFQYYREEENGRGNFPPRFSGLQFPNYSSELNVNALELDDSALYLCASSGGAVAQETQYFGPGTRLLVL.

This clone showed up just once. The J gene is TRBJ1-1, the V gene TRBV25-1, with a possible D match to TRBD1 (6 bases). CDR3 length equals 14 residues. Germline V gene data show CDR1 as MGHDK and CDR2 as SYGVNS. Trimming removed 4 bases from V and 4 bases from J, with 13 bases in between. CDR3 residues: CASSGAGAITEAFF. In nucleotides, the CDR3 is TGTGCCAGCAGTGGCGCGGGGGCGATCACTGAAGCTTTCTTT.

The CDR3 DNA is TGCGCCAGCAGCCGGGACCGTGGTGAAAAACTGTTTTTT. Translating gives CASSRDRGEKLFF. The J gene is TRBJ1-4, the V gene TRBV5-1; D is possibly TRBD1 (5 bases). This CDR3 is 13 amino acids long. V lost 4 bases and J lost 7, with 11 bases in between. Germline assignment: CDR1 SGHRS and CDR2 YFSETQ.

In this sample, this clone turned up once. The genes are TRBV4-1 and TRBJ2-7; D is undetermined. Germline CDR1 and CDR2: MGHRA and YSYEKL. With 0 bases removed from V and 7 bases from J, the gap between germline ends came to 10 bases. The CDR3 sequence is 13 residues long. The CDR3 reads CASSQDGVREQYF. The CDR3 DNA is TGCGCCAGCAGCCAAGATGGGGTTAGGGAGCAGTACTTC.

This clone was picked up a small number of times. The chain couples TRBV30 to TRBJ2-7; D is perhaps TRBD2 (5 bases). Germline CDR1 and CDR2: GTSNPN and SVGIG (reference sequence). The V end lost 2 bases, the J end lost 3 bases, and 20 bases lay between the germline ends. This CDR3 is built from 16 residues. The CDR3 nucleotides are TGTGCCTGGAGTCGTACCGGTGTACAGAGCGGCTACGAGCAGTACTTC. Encoded protein: CAWSRTGVQSGYEQYF.

The genes are TRBV6-5 and TRBJ1-2; D not certain. V was trimmed by 2 bases and J by 4 bases, leaving 8 bases between them. Germline CDR1 reads MNHEY; CDR2 reads SVGAGI. This CDR3 contains 13 residues. CDR3 in DNA: TGTGCCAGCAGTTACGTCGGCAGCTATGGCTACACCTTC. Its translation: CASSYVGSYGYTF.

The chain combines TRBV5-1 with TRBJ2-3, with D tentatively TRBD1 (5 bases). Germline values: CDR1 SGHRS, CDR2 YFSETQ. CDR3 length: 16 residues. Trimming stripped 0 bases from V and 4 bases from J, with 15 bases between. CDR3 region: CASSLAPQGSADTQYF. The CDR3 bases are TGCGCCAGCAGCTTGGCCCCCCAGGGAAGCGCAGATACGCAGTATTTT.

Comments on this clone: The junction shows a germline mismatch at one end, possibly a read error. Other DNA sequences of this sample code for an identical CDR3. In DNA, the CDR3 is TGTGCCAGTACCCGCGGACAGGGCCACTATGGTTACACCTTC. It yields the protein CASTRGQGHYGYTF. J is TRBJ1-2 and V is TRBV19, with 8 bases that match TRBD1. The CDR3 consists of 14 residues. CDR1 and CDR2 (germline): LNHDA, SQIVND (reference sequence).

The chain joins TRBV5-1 to TRBJ2-5, with 9 bases lining up with TRBD2. The germline CDR1 and CDR2 sequences are SGHRS and YFSETQ. Unmatched junction bases numbered 6, after V lost 2 bases and J lost 1 base. The CDR3 is 16 residues long. The CDR3 nucleotides are TGCGCCAGCAGCTTAGCTAGCGGGGCACCCCAAGAGACCCAGTACTTC. This sequence encodes CASSLASGAPQETQYF.

The chain combines TRBV10-3 with TRBJ2-1, with D maybe TRBD2 (5 bases). The V end lost 11 bases, the J end lost 6 bases, and 11 bases lay between the germline ends. The CDR3 is made up of 11 amino acids. In germline, CDR1 is ENHRY, CDR2 SYGVKD. As DNA, the CDR3 is TGTGCCTCCGGGGTATCCAATGAGCAGTTCTTC. Its protein product is CASGVSNEQFF.